This T cell receptor beta chain was sequenced during a study of early T cells in non-severe SARS-CoV-2 infection. TCRdb recomputed calls from the 5' RACE reads with MiXCR, one row per CDR3 protein. The data show about 80,000 distinct CDR3 sequences, about 12% seen once. The junction had 9 bases not matched to a gene; V was cut back by 5 bases and J by 7 bases. Per the germline V gene, CDR1 is SEHNR and CDR2 is FQNEAQ (reference sequence). The CDR3 loop spans 16 amino acids. This sequence joins TRBV7-9 and TRBJ1-6; TRBD1 aligns across 9 bases. This clonotype originated in an adult who was a healthcare worker with PCR-confirmed SARS-CoV-2 infection or an uninfected control (not recorded which). The donor label of this sample is uncertain. The specimen was whole blood, collected at baseline. CDR3 DNA sequence: TGTGCCAGCAGCGCACCTCCGGGACAGGGAAATTCACCCCTCCACTTT. This gives the protein CASSAPPGQGNSPLHF.